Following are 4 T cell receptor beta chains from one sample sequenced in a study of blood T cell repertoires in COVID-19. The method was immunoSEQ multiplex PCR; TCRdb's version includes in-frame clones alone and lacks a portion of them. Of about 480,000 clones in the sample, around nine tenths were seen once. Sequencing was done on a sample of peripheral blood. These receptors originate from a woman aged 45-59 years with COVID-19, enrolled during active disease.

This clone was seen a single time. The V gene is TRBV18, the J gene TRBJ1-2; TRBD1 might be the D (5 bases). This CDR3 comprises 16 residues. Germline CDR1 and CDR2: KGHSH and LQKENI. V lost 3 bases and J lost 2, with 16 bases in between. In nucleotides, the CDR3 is TGTGCCAGCTCACCCAGACAGCACAGTGGGAACTATGGCTACACCTTC. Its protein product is CASSPRQHSGNYGYTF.

CDR3 in amino acids: CAWSETGSGNTIYF. The CDR3 DNA reads TGTGCCTGGAGTGAAACAGGGTCCGGAAACACCATATATTTT. The chain combines TRBV30 with TRBJ1-3; weak D call: TRBD1 (6 bases). The CDR3 is 14 residues long. V lost 1 base and J lost 4, with 11 bases in between. Germline CDR1 reads GTSNPN; CDR2 reads SVGIG (reference sequence).

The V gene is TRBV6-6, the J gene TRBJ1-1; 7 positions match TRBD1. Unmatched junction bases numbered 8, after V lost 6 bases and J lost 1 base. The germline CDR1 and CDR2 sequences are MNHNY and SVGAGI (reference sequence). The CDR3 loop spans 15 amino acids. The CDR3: CASRTTGQKNTEAFF. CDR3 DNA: TGTGCCAGCAGAACCACGGGACAGAAGAACACTGAAGCTTTCTTT.

The CDR3 DNA follows: TGTGCCAGCAGGATGAACAGGGGATCACCCCTCCACTTT. Translation: CASRMNRGSPLHF. The V call is TRBV7-8, the J call TRBJ1-6; TRBD1 matches 7 bases. V trimming: 6 bases; J trimming: 10 bases; junction bases outside the gene matches: 6. This CDR3 comprises 13 residues. Germline loops: CDR1 SGHVS, CDR2 FQNEAQ.